This T cell receptor (beta chain) derives from a study of control samples from healthy donors and cancer patients. Germline loops: CDR1 SGHKS, CDR2 YYEKEE (reference sequence). V lost 0 bases to trimming and J lost 3 bases; unmatched junction nucleotides: 2. The CDR3 is 15 amino acids. Only in-frame clones appear in the TCRdb table, and some are missing; sequencing was by immunoSEQ multiplex PCR. This table holds some 19,000 clones, approximately 81% found once. V gene TRBV5-5 combines with J gene TRBJ2-2, with 7 bases matching TRBD1. Sequencing was carried out using PBMCs. This TCR derives from a man aged 55 to 70 with colorectal cancer. The DNA for the CDR3 is TGTGCCAGCAGCTTGGGGCAGGGGGACACCGGGGAGCTGTTTTTT. It is translated as CASSLGQGDTGELFF.